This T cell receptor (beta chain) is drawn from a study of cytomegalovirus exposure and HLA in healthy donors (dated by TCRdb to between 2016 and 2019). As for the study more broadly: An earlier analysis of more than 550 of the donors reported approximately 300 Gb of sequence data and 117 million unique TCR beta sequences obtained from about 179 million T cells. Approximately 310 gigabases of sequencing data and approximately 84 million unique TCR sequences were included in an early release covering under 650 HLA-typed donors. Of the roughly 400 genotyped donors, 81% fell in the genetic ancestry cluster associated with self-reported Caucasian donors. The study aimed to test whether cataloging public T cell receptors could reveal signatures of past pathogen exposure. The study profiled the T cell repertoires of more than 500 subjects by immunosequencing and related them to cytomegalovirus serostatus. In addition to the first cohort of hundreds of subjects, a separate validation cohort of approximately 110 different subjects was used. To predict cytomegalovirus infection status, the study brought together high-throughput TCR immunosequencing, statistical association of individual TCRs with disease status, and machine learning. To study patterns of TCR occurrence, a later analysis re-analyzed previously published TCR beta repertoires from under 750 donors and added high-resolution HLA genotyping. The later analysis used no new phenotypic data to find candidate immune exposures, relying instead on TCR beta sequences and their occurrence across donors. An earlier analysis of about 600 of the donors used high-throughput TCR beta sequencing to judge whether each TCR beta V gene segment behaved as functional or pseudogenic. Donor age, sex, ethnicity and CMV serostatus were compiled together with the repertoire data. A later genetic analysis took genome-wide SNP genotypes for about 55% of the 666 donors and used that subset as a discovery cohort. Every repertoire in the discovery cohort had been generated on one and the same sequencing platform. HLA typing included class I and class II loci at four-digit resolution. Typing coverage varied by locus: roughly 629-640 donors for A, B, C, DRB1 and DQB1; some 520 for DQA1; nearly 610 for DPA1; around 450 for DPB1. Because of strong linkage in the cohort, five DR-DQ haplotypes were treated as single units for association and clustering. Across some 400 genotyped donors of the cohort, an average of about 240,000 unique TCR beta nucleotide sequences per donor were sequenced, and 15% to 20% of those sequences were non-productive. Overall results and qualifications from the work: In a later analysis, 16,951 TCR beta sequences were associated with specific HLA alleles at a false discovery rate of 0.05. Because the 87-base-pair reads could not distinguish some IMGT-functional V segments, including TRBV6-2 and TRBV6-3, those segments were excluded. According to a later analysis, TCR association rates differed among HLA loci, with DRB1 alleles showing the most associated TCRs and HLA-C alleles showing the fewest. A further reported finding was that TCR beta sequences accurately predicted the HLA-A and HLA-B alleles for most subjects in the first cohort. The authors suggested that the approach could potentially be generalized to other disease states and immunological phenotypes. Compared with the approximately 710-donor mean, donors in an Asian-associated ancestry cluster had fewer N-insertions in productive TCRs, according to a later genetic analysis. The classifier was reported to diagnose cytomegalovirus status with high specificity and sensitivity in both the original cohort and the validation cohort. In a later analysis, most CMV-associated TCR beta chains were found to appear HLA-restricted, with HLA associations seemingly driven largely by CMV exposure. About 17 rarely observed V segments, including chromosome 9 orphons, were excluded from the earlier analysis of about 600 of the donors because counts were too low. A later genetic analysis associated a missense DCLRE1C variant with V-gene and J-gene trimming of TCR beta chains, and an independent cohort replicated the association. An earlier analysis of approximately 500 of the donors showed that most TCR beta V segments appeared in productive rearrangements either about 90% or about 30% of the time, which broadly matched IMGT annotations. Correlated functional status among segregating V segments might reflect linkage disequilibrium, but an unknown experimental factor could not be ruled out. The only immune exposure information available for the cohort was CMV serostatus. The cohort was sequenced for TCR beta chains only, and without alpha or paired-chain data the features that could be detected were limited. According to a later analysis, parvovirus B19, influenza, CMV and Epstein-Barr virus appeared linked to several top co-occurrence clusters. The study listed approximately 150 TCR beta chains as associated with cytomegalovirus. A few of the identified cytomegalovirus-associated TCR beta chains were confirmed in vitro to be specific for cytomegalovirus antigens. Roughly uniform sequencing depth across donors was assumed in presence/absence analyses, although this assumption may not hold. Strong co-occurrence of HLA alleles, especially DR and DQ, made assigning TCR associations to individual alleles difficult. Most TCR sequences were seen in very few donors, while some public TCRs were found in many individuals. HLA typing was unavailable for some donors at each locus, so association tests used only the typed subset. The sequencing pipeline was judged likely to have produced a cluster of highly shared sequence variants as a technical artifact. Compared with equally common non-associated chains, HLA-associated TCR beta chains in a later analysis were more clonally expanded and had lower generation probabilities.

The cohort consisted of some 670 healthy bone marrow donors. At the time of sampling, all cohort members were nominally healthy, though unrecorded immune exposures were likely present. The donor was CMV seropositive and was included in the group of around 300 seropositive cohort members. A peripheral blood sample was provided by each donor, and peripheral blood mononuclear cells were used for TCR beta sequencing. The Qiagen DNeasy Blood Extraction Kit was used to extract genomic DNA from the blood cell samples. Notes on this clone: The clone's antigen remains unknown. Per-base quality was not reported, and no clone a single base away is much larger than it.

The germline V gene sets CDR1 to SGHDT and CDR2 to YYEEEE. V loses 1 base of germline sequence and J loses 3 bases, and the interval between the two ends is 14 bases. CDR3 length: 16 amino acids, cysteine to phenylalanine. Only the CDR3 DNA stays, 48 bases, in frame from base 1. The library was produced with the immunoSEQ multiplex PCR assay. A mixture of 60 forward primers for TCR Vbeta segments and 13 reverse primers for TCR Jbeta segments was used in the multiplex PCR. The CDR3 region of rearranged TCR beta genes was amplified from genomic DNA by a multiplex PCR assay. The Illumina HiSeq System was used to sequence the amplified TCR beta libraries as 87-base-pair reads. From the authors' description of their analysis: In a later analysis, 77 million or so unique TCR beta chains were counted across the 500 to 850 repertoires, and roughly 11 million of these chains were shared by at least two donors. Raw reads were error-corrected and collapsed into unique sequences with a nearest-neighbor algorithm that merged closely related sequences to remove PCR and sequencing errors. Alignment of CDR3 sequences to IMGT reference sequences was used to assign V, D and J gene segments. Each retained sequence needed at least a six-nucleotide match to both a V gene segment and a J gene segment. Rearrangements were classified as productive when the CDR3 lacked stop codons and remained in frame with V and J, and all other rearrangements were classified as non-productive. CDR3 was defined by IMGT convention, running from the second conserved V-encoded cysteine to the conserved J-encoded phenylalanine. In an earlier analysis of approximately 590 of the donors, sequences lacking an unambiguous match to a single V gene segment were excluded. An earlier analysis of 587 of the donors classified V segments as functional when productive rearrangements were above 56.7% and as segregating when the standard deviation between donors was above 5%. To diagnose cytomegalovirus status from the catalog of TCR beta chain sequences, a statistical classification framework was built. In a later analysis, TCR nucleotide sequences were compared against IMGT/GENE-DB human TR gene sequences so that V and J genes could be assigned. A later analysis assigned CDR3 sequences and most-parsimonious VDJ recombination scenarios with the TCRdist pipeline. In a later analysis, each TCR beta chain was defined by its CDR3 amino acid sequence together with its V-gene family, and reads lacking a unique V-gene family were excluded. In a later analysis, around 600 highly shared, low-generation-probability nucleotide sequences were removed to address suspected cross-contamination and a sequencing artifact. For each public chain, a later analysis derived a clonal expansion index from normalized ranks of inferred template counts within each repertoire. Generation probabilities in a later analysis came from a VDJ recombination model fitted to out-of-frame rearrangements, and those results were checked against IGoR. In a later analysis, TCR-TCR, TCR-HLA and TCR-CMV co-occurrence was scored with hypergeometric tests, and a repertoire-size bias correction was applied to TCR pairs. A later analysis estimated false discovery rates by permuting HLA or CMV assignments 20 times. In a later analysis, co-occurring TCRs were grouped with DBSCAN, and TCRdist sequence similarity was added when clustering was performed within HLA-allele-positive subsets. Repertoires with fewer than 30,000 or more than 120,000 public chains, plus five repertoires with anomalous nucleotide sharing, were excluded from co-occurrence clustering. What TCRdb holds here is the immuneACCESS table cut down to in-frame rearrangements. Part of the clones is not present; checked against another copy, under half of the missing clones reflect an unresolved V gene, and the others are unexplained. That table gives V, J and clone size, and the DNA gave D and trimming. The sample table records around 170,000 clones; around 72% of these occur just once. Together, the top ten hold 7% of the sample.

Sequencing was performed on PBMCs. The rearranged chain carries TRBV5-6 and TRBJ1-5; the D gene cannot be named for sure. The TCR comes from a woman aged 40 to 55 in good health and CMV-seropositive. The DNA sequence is TGTGCCAGCAGCTTGAACCCTCAGGTAAACAATCAGCCCCAGCATTTT. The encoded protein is CASSLNPQVNNQPQHF.